Sequencing of this T cell receptor (beta chain) was carried out in a study of cytomegalovirus exposure and HLA in healthy donors. Across the whole study: Most donors, less than 85% of approximately 400 genotyped, fell in the Caucasian-associated ancestry cluster. Whole-study results and caveats: The CMV antigen specificity of three CMV-associated chains was confirmed through in vitro analysis. HLA alleles were associated with 18,000 or so TCR beta sequences in a later analysis at 0.05 false discovery rate. It was reported that the classifier diagnosed cytomegalovirus status with high specificity and sensitivity in both the original and validation cohorts.

As concerns this clone: The antigen is unknown.

The CDR3 extends over 15 amino acids. Germline CDR1 and CDR2: KGHSH and LQKENI. With 3 bases removed from V and 4 bases from J, the gap between germline ends came to 15 bases. Vbeta (60) and Jbeta (13) primers were used in the PCR. The method was immunoSEQ multiplex PCR; TCRdb's version includes in-frame clones alone and lacks a portion of them. The sample gives roughly 49,000 clones, around 81% of which show up once; approximately 2.3% is in the top ten. Sequencing was done on a sample of PBMCs. This chain uses TRBV18 with TRBJ1-1; D unresolved. The sequence was collected from a boy younger than 18 in good health and CMV-seropositive. Here the CDR3 DNA reads TGTGCCAGCTCACCGGGAGGCGGTTTTTCCACTGAAGCTTTCTTT. This gives the protein CASSPGGGFSTEAFF.